The count of the clone carrying this T cell receptor beta chain is one. Trimming stripped 1 base from V and 6 bases from J, with 9 bases between. The CDR3 has 13 residues. Per germline, CDR1 LNHDA and CDR2 SQIVND (reference sequence). This record comes from a study of control samples from healthy donors and cancer patients. Method: immunoSEQ multiplex PCR; TCRdb's copy keeps in-frame clones and lacks some. The data show 75,000 to 90,000 clones, 89% seen once. The chain has TRBV19 and TRBJ1-2, with a tentative D call TRBD1 (5 bases). The sequenced sample consisted of PBMCs. This clonotype was sampled from a woman aged 50 to 60 with colorectal cancer. In nucleotides, the CDR3 is TGTGCCAGTAGTATAGTAGGGGTGAATGGCTACACCTTC. Translation: CASSIVGVNGYTF.